This T cell receptor beta chain was identified in a study of read filtering for tumor transcriptome and immune sequencing. Study information: Eight or nine patients were R-ISS I, about 16 were R-ISS II, about seven were R-ISS III. Whole-transcriptome libraries were prepared after DNase treatment. Points from the study as a whole: This fraction held mixed bone marrow immune cells after CD138-negative sorting.

This clonotype was recorded many times. Its target is not known. Molecular barcoded adaptors covering alpha/delta and beta/gamma chains were used on about 390 ng RNA. From the reads, TCRdb called clonotypes with MiXCR, one entry per CDR3 protein. The sample lists about 62,000 distinct CDR3 sequences, approximately 19% seen once, with around 9.9% in the top ten. The CDR3 consists of 14 residues. The germline gives CDR1 SGHVS, CDR2 FQNEAQ. The germline V and J ends were trimmed by 1 base and 8 bases, with 12 bases remaining between them. The sequencing sample was made of a population of CD138-negative cells sorted from bone marrow. This chain connects TRBV7-8 to TRBJ2-4; possible D gene TRBD1, 6 bases. The receptor comes from a donor over 35 with multiple myeloma. The CDR3 spells CASSLGQVRDIQYF. CDR3 nucleotide sequence: TGTGCCAGCAGCTTAGGACAGGTTAGGGACATTCAGTACTTC.